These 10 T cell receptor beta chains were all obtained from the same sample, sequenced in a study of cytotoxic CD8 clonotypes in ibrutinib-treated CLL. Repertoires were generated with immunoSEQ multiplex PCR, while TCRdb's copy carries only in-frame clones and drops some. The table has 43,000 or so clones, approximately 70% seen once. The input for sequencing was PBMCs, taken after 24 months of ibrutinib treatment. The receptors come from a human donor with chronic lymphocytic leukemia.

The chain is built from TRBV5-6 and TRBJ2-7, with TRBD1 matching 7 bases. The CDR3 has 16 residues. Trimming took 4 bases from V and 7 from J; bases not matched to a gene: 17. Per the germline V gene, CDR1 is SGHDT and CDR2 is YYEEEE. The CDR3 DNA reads TGTGCCAGCAGCCGAGTAGCACCAGGGGGTTATCGAGAGCAGTACTTC. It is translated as CASSRVAPGGYREQYF.

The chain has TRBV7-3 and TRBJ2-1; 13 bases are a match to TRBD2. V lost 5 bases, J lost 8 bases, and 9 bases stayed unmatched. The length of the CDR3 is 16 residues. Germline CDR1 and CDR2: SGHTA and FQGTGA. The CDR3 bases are TGTGCCAGCAGCCCGGACGGGACTAGCGGGGCCGATGAGCAGTTCTTC. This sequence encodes CASSPDGTSGADEQFF.

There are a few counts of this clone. The CDR3 protein is CASSSTGDYTF. Here the CDR3 DNA reads TGTGCCAGCAGTTCCACCGGGGACTACACCTTC. The rearrangement links TRBV28 to TRBJ1-2; D is unresolved. V dropped 4 bases and J dropped 10 bases, with 10 bases sitting between them. Germline V gives CDR1 MDHEN, CDR2 SYDVKM. The CDR3 length is 11 residues.

The CDR3 loop is CASGSTDTQYF. CDR3 sequence (DNA): TGCGCCAGCGGGTCCACAGATACGCAGTATTTT. The V call is TRBV5-1, the J call TRBJ2-3; no reliable D call. The germline V gene has CDR1 SGHRS and CDR2 YFSETQ. CDR3 length: 11 amino acids. Trimming cost V 7 bases and J 2 bases, with 5 bases left between them.

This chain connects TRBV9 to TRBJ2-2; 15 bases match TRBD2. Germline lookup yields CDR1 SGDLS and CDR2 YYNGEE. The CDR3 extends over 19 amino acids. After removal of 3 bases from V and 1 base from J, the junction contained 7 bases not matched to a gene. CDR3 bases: TGTGCCAGCAGCGGCCGGACTAGCGGGAGGGCGGGGAACACCGGGGAGCTGTTTTTT. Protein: CASSGRTSGRAGNTGELFF.

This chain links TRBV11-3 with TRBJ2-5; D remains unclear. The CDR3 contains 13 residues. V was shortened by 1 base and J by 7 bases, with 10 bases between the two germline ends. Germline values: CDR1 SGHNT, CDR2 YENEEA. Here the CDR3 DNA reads TGTGCCAGCAGCTTAGCCGAATCGGGGACCCAGTACTTC. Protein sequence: CASSLAESGTQYF.

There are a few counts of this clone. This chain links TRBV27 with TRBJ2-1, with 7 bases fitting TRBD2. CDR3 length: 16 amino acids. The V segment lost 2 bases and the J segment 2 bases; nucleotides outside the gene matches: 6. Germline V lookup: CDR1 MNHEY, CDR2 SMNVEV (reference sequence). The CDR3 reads CASSLGRGLAYNEQFF. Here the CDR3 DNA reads TGTGCCAGCAGTTTAGGGCGGGGGTTGGCCTACAATGAGCAGTTCTTC.

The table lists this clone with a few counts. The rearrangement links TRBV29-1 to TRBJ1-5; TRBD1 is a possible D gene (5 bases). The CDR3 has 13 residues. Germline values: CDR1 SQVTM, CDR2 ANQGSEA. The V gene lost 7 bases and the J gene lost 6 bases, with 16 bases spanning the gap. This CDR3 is CSATQGVGQPQHF. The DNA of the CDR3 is TGCAGCGCTACCCAGGGCGTTGGTCAGCCCCAGCATTTT. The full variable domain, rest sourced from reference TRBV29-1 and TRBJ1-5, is SAVISQKPSRDICQRGTSLTIQCQVDSQVTMMFWYRQQPGQSLTLIATANQGSEATYESGFVIDKFPISRPNLTFSTLTVSNMSPEDSSIYLCSATQGVGQPQHFGDGTRLSIL.

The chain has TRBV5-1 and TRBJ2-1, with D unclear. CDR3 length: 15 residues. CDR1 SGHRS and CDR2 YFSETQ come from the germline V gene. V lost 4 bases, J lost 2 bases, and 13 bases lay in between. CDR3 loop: CASSKAATAYNEQFF. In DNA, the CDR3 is TGCGCCAGCAGCAAGGCTGCTACGGCCTACAATGAGCAGTTCTTC.

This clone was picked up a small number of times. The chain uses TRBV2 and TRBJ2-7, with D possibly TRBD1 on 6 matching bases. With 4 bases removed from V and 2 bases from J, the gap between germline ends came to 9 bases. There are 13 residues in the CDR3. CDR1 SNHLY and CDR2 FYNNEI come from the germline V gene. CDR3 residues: CASSAGTPYEQYF. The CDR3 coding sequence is TGTGCCAGCAGTGCCGGGACACCCTACGAGCAGTACTTC.